A single sample is the source of the 15 T cell receptor beta chains below, sequenced in a study of blood T cell repertoires in COVID-19. Produced via immunoSEQ multiplex PCR; TCRdb's table is partial and in-frame only. The sample yields fewer than 250,000 clones, 85% seen once. The sequenced material came from PBMCs or T cells enriched from blood (not recorded which). These receptors were collected from a woman aged 50 to 60 with acute COVID-19.

Here the CDR3 DNA reads TGTGCCAGCAGCTGGGAGACAGGAACCTTCGCTGAAGCTTTCTTT. Residues: CASSWETGTFAEAFF. The rearrangement links TRBV7-8 to TRBJ1-1, with D possibly TRBD1 on 6 matching bases. This CDR3 region has 15 residues. V was cut by 4 bases and J by 6 bases, with 18 bases left in between. The germline CDR1 and CDR2 sequences are SGHVS and FQNEAQ.

The chain joins TRBV12-3 or TRBV12-4 to TRBJ1-1; D is perhaps TRBD1 (5 bases). The germline V and J ends were trimmed by 6 bases and 6 bases, with 14 bases remaining between them. The CDR3 extends over 13 amino acids. The CDR3 region is CASSPSGLSEAFF. Written as DNA, the CDR3 is TGTGCCAGCAGCCCCTCAGGGCTCTCTGAAGCTTTCTTT.

This clone was found once. The V and J genes are TRBV10-3 and TRBJ1-5; 7 nucleotides match TRBD1. The CDR3 runs to 15 residues. Germline-derived CDR1 and CDR2 are ENHRY and SYGVKD. V trimming: 7 bases; J trimming: 4 bases; junction bases outside the gene matches: 10. The CDR3 reads CAITSDRDGNQPQHF. CDR3 coding DNA: TGTGCCATCACTTCCGACAGGGATGGTAATCAGCCCCAGCATTTT.

The chain has TRBV7-2 and TRBJ1-2, with D possibly being TRBD1 (5 bases). The CDR3 is made up of 15 amino acids. CDR1 SGHTA and CDR2 FQGNSA come from the germline V gene. The V gene lost 5 bases and the J gene lost 3 bases, with 16 bases spanning the gap. The CDR3 here is CASSEGPGGHYGYTF. CDR3 DNA sequence: TGTGCCAGCAGCGAGGGACCGGGAGGACACTATGGCTACACCTTC.

J is TRBJ2-1 and V is TRBV18; 10 nucleotides align to TRBD2. Per the germline V gene, CDR1 is KGHSH and CDR2 is LQKENI. V lost 0 bases, J lost 4 bases, and 9 bases stayed unmatched. The CDR3 covers 18 residues. The CDR3 coding sequence is TGTGCCAGCTCACCACCAAACGGAGCGGGGGGGGTATACAATGAGCAGTTCTTC. This encodes CASSPPNGAGGVYNEQFF.

This clone was detected only a few times. V is TRBV14 and J is TRBJ1-2; no definite D call. Germline assignment: CDR1 SGHDN and CDR2 FVKESK. Trimming removed 4 bases at V and 2 bases at J, with 14 bases between. The length of the CDR3 is 15 residues. In DNA, the CDR3 is TGTGCCAGCAGCCCCCCGGGGTTTAGGAACTATGGCTACACCTTC. Amino acid sequence: CASSPPGFRNYGYTF.

This clone appeared once. This rearrangement joins TRBV19 to TRBJ1-3; TRBD1 might be the D (5 bases). Deletions cut 9 bases from V and 3 bases from J, with 24 bases between. The germline V gene encodes CDR1 LNHDA and CDR2 SQIVND (reference sequence). The length of the CDR3 is 17 residues. The CDR3 is CASRRGEAAYFGNTIYF. The CDR3 DNA reads as TGTGCCAGCAGGAGGGGTGAGGCAGCATACTTTGGAAACACCATATATTTT.

The sample holds a few counts of this clone. The chain has TRBV25-1 and TRBJ1-2, with 7 bases aligning to TRBD1. J was trimmed by 7 bases and V by 7 bases; bases with no gene match: 6. Germline CDR1 MGHDK, CDR2 SYGVNS. The length of the CDR3 is 12 residues. DNA of the CDR3: TGTGCCAGCATGACAGGGATGACTGGCTACACCTTC. Translated, it gives CASMTGMTGYTF.

The chain employs TRBV28 and TRBJ1-2; 8 bases line up with TRBD1. The germline V gene has CDR1 MDHEN and CDR2 SYDVKM. The CDR3 spans 12 residues. The ends lost 11 bases at V and 7 bases at J; junction bases unmatched: 9. This CDR3 reads CAGQTGATGYTF. CDR3 nucleotides: TGTGCCGGTCAGACAGGGGCGACTGGCTACACCTTC.

The chain uses TRBV9 and TRBJ2-7, with TRBD1 as a possible D gene (6 bases). The CDR3 runs 15 residues. Germline loops: CDR1 SGDLS, CDR2 YYNGEE. V was pared by 0 bases and J by 0 bases, with 10 bases between. This chain's CDR3 is CASSVATGPSYEQYF. CDR3 nucleotide sequence: TGTGCCAGCAGCGTAGCGACAGGTCCCTCCTACGAGCAGTACTTC.

The V and J genes are TRBV30 and TRBJ1-5; 9 bases align to TRBD1. The CDR3 runs to 17 residues. V was pared by 6 bases and J by 1 base, with 13 bases of the junction left unmatched. The germline V gene has CDR1 GTSNPN and CDR2 SVGIG (reference sequence). The CDR3 sequence: CACTGTGTGGSNQPQHF. The CDR3 region has the DNA TGTGCCTGTACCGGGACAGGGACGGGGGGGAGCAATCAGCCCCAGCATTTT.

This clone has ten or more counts. Other DNA sequences in this specimen translate into the identical CDR3. This chain links TRBV6-5 with TRBJ1-5; D is ambiguous. Between the trimmed V and J ends, which lost 0 bases and 4 bases, there was a span of 10 bases. Germline lookup yields CDR1 MNHEY and CDR2 SVGAGI. This CDR3 comprises 15 residues. The CDR3 bases are TGTGCCAGCAGTTACTCGAGAACCCAAAATCAGCCCCAGCATTTT. It translates to CASSYSRTQNQPQHF.

CDR3 nucleotides: TGTGCCAGTAGTAAGACAGGCACCTTCTACGAGCAGTACTTC. This encodes CASSKTGTFYEQYF. J is TRBJ2-7 and V is TRBV19; tentative D call: TRBD1 (6 bases). The CDR3 totals 14 residues. The V gene's germline CDR1 is LNHDA and CDR2 SQIVND (reference sequence). With 4 bases removed from V and 3 bases from J, the gap between germline ends came to 13 bases.

The chain employs TRBV29-1 and TRBJ1-2, with a weak D call TRBD1 (5 bases). Deletions cut 7 bases from V and 4 bases from J, with 16 bases between. Per the germline V gene, CDR1 is SQVTM and CDR2 is ANQGSEA. CDR3 size: 13 residues. CDR3: CSAARRDSYGYTF. The CDR3 nucleotides read TGCAGCGCCGCTAGAAGAGACAGCTATGGCTACACCTTC.

Notes on this clone: Other DNA sequences from this sample encode an identical CDR3 as well. This sequence joins TRBV7-9 and TRBJ1-1; the match to TRBD1 covers 8 bases. This CDR3 is 14 amino acids long. Trimming took 5 bases from V and 2 from J; bases not matched to a gene: 4. The V gene's germline CDR1 is SEHNR and CDR2 FQNEAQ (reference sequence). The CDR3 loop is CASSLQGGNTEAFF. The CDR3 DNA follows: TGTGCCAGCAGCCTACAGGGGGGTAACACTGAAGCTTTCTTT. The entire variable domain, with the rest obtained from reference TRBV7-9 and TRBJ1-1, is as follows: DTGVSQNPRHKITKRGQNVTFRCDPISEHNRLYWYRQTLGQGPEFLTYFQNEAQLEKSRLLSDRFSAERPKGSFSTLEIQRTEQGDSAMYLCASSLQGGNTEAFFGQGTRLTVV.